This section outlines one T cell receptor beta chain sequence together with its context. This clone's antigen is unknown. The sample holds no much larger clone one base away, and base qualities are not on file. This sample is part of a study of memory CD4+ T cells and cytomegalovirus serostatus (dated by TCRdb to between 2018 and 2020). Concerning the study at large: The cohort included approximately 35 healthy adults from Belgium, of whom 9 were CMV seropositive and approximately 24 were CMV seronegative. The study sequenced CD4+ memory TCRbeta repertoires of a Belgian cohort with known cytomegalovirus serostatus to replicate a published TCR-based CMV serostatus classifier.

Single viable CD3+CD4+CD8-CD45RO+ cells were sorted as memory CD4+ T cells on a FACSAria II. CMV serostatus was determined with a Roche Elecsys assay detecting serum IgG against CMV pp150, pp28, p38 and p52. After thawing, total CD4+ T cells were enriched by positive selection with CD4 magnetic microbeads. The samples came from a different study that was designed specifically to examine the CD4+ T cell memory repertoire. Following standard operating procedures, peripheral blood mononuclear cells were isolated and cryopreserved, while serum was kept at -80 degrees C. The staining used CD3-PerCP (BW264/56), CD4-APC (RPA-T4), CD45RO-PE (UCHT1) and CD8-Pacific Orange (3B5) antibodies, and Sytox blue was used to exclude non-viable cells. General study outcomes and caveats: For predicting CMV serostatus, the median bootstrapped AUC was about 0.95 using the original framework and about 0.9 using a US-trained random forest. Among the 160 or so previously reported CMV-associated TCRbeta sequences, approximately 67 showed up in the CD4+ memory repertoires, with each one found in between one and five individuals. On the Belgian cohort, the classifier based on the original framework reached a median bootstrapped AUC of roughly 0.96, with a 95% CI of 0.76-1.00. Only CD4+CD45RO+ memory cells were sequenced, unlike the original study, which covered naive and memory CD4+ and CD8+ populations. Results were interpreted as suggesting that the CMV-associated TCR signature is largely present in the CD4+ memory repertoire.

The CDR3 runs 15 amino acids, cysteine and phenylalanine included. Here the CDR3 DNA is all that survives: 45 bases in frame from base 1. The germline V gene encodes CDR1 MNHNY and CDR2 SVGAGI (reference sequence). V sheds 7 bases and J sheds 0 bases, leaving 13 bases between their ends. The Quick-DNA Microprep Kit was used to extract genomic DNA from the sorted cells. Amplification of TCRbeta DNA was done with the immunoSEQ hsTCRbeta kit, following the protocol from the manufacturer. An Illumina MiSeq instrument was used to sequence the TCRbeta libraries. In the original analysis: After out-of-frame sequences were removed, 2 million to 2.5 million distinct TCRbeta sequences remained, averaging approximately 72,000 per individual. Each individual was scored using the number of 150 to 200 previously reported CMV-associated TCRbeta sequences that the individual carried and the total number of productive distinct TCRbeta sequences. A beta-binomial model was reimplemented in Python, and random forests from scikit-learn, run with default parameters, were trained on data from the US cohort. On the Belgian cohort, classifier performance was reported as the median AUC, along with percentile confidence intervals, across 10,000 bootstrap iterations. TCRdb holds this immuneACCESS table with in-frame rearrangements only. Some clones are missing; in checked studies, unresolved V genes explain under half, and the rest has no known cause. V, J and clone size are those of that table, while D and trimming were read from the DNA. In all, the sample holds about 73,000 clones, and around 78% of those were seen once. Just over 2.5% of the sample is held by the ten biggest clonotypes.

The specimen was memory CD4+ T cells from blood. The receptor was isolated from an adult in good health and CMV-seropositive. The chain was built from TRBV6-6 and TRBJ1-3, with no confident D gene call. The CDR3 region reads CASTFGGSSGNTIYF. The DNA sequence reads TGTGCCAGCACCTTCGGCGGATCCTCTGGAAACACCATATATTTT.